This T cell receptor beta chain was documented in a study of beta chain features in type 1 diabetes. Study-level results: For Type 1 diabetes patients, all four CD4+ subsets carried TCRB CDR3s that were moderately but significantly shorter.

Expressed TCRB transcripts were sequenced after all isolated RNA was converted to cDNA. Measured with immunoSEQ multiplex PCR; TCRdb has only the in-frame clones, and not every one. The sample contains 130,000 or so clones, 7% to 10% of which appear only once. As to this clone: Its antigen is not known.

Material: central memory CD4+ T cells from blood. This TCR came from a man aged 25-45 years with type 1 diabetes.

CDR3 region: CASKRMATSGYTF. The DNA for the CDR3 is TGTGCCAGCAAGAGGATGGCAACTAGCGGCTACACCTTC. The chain is built from TRBV19 and TRBJ1-2; no firm D call. Trimming pared 9 bases from V and 8 bases from J, leaving 19 bases between. The CDR3 extends over 13 amino acids. Germline-derived CDR1 and CDR2 are LNHDA and SQIVND (reference sequence).